A single T cell receptor beta chain is shown here with its context. What it binds is not known. This table comes from immunoSEQ multiplex PCR, and its TCRdb copy is limited to in-frame clones, with some not included. Seen here are 150,000 to 200,000 clones, 80% to 95% observed once, and the top ten hold under 11%. The data stem from a study of T cell responses to AZD1222 COVID-19 vaccine. The CDR3 sequence is 15 residues long. Germline-derived CDR1 and CDR2 are MDHEN and SYDVKM. The ends were cut back, 3 bases at V and 6 bases at J, with 14 bases in the middle. The study, taken as a whole, reports: Unmutated regions of variants are reportedly targeted by nearly half of spike-specific TCRs. White British people made up most donors, females outnumbered males, and clonal diversity was possibly underestimated. Increases in Spike-specific TCR breadth and depth were seen after two AZD1222 doses.

The starting material was peripheral blood, obtained on day 0 of AZD1222 vaccination. This chain links TRBV28 with TRBJ1-4; the D gene is possibly TRBD1 (6 bases). The sequence came from an adult in good health. The CDR3 DNA reads TGTGCCAGCAGTTTGGTTGGGGGGGCTGATGAAAAACTGTTTTTT. Translation: CASSLVGGADEKLFF.